A single sample gave rise to the 26 T cell receptor beta chains below, sequenced in a study of blood T cells in healthy people across ages. A second PCR of roughly 7 to 11 cycles used a sample-barcoded 5' primer and a J-beta primer mix. TCRdb analysed the 5' RACE reads with MiXCR anew, one entry per CDR3 protein. The sample records about 680,000 distinct CDR3 sequences, approximately 49% being singletons. The sequencing sample was made of blood. The origin of the receptors is a woman aged 55-69 years in good health.

The rearrangement joins TRBV6-2 or TRBV6-3 to TRBJ1-1; D remains ambiguous. Germline V gives CDR1 MNHEY, CDR2 SVGEGT. The CDR3 has 14 residues. V was clipped by 10 bases and J by 1 base, with 16 bases between them. This CDR3 reads CANSSMTGNTEAFF. DNA for the CDR3: TGTGCCAACAGCTCCATGACGGGGAACACTGAAGCTTTCTTT.

This clonotype was recorded a few times. V usage is TRBV6-1 and J usage is TRBJ2-5; 7 bases are a match to TRBD2. The CDR3 has 13 residues. Germline CDR1 and CDR2: MNHNS and SASEGT. The ends lost 6 bases at V and 13 bases at J; junction bases unmatched: 14. CDR3: CASRKTLLAQLYF. The CDR3 region has the DNA TGTGCCAGCAGGAAGACTTTACTAGCGCAGTTGTACTTC.

This chain joins TRBV25-1 and TRBJ1-4; 8 nucleotides agree with TRBD1. V shed 4 bases, J shed 16 bases, and the junction held 5 bases outside the gene matches. The CDR3 contains 11 residues. Germline V gives CDR1 MGHDK, CDR2 SYGVNS. CDR3 protein: CASSGTGHPFF. CDR3 DNA: TGTGCCAGCAGTGGGACAGGGCACCCGTTTTTT.

The J gene is TRBJ2-1, the V gene TRBV7-9; 7 bases are a match to TRBD1. Germline values: CDR1 SEHNR, CDR2 FQNEAQ (reference sequence). The V gene end was trimmed by 5 bases and the J gene end by 0 bases; junction bases not matched to a gene: 7. This CDR3 contains 16 residues. The CDR3 region is CASSPLDRPSYNEQFF. CDR3 in DNA: TGTGCCAGCAGCCCTTTGGACAGGCCCTCCTACAATGAGCAGTTCTTC.

This clonotype was picked up a small number of times. The chain couples TRBV20-1 to TRBJ2-5; TRBD2 aligns across 9 bases. Looked up from germline, CDR1 is DFQATT and CDR2 is SNEGSKA (reference sequence). The ends lost 5 bases at V and 1 base at J; junction bases unmatched: 14. The CDR3 loop spans 17 amino acids. CDR3 in amino acids: CSAVGLLLAGSQETQYF. CDR3 nucleotide sequence: TGCAGTGCTGTCGGATTACTCCTAGCGGGATCCCAAGAGACCCAGTACTTC.

This clonotype was observed a few times. The chain combines TRBV7-9 with TRBJ2-4, with a tentative D call TRBD1 (6 bases). The germline V and J ends were trimmed by 1 base and 7 bases, with 14 bases remaining between them. Germline CDR1 is SEHNR and CDR2 is FQNEAQ (reference sequence). This CDR3 has 15 amino acids. The CDR3 bases are TGTGCCAGCAGCTTAGTGAGGGGGAGTCGGAACATTCAGTACTTC. Translated: CASSLVRGSRNIQYF.

The chain combines TRBV4-3 with TRBJ2-3, with TRBD1 identical over 8 bases. The germline V gene encodes CDR1 LGHNA and CDR2 YSLEER. Losses at the gene ends were 0 bases for V and 9 bases for J; bases not matched to a gene: 14. There are 17 residues in the CDR3. The chain's CDR3 is CASSQDLLGTGTFTQYF. As DNA, the CDR3 is TGCGCCAGCAGCCAAGATCTGTTGGGGACAGGCACATTCACGCAGTATTTT.

This chain connects TRBV9 to TRBJ2-5, with 8 bases fitting TRBD1. CDR3 length: 14 residues. V lost 0 bases to trimming and J lost 4 bases; unmatched junction nucleotides: 2. Per germline, CDR1 SGDLS and CDR2 YYNGEE. The CDR3: CASSVGTGIETQYF. The DNA for the CDR3 is TGTGCCAGCAGCGTAGGGACAGGGATAGAGACCCAGTACTTC.

This clonotype has more than one count but fewer than ten. The V gene is TRBV28, the J gene TRBJ1-1, with TRBD1 as a possible D gene (5 bases). Germline V gene lookup returns CDR1 MDHEN and CDR2 SYDVKM. V was clipped by 6 bases and J by 3 bases, with 11 bases between them. This CDR3 comprises 13 residues. CDR3 region: CASRRTGHTEAFF. Written as DNA, the CDR3 is TGTGCCAGCAGGAGAACAGGTCACACTGAAGCTTTCTTT.

This clonotype has just a few counts. J is TRBJ2-1 and V is TRBV5-6; D tentatively reads TRBD1 or TRBD2 (5 bases each). V lost 1 base and J 12 bases, leaving 8 bases between the germline ends. The CDR3 runs to 11 residues. Germline-derived CDR1 and CDR2 are SGHDT and YYEEEE. The CDR3 region is CASSLLGVQFF. The CDR3 DNA is TGTGCCAGCAGCTTGTTGGGGGTGCAGTTCTTC. The complete variable domain, with remaining parts taken from reference TRBV5-6 and TRBJ2-1, reads DAGVTQSPTHLIKTRGQQVTLRCSPKSGHDTVSWYQQALGQGPQFIFQYYEEEERQRGNFPDRFSGHQFPNYSSELNVNALLLGDSALYLCASSLLGVQFFGPGTRLTVL.

This clonotype has only a few counts. The chain uses TRBV5-6 and TRBJ1-5; unclear D gene. Germline V CDR1 and CDR2: SGHDT, YYEEEE. This CDR3 has 15 amino acids. With 2 bases removed from V and 6 bases from J, the gap between germline ends came to 15 bases. The CDR3 spells CASSFGTAFGQPQHF. The CDR3 coding sequence is TGTGCCAGCAGCTTTGGAACAGCCTTCGGTCAGCCCCAGCATTTT.

In this sample, this clonotype turned up many times. The V gene is TRBV20-1, the J gene TRBJ2-3; D remains unclear. With 1 base removed from V and 6 bases from J, the gap between germline ends came to 5 bases. This CDR3 region has 11 residues. The germline gives CDR1 DFQATT, CDR2 SNEGSKA (reference sequence). CDR3 DNA: TGCAGTGCTAGAGTCGGGGATACGCAGTATTTT. Translated, it gives CSARVGDTQYF.

The CDR3 nucleotides are TGTGCCAGCAACAAAACAGGATTTGGGGCCAACGTCCTGACTTTC. As protein: CASNKTGFGANVLTF. The V and J genes are TRBV7-3 and TRBJ2-6; maybe TRBD1 (5 bases). This CDR3 has 15 amino acids. CDR1 SGHTA and CDR2 FQGTGA come from the germline V gene. The V end lost 7 bases, the J end lost 3 bases, and 13 bases lay between the germline ends. Full variable domain (missing parts from reference TRBV7-3 and TRBJ2-6): GAGVSQTPSNKVTEKGKYVELRCDPISGHTALYWYRQSLGQGPEFLIYFQGTGAADDSGLPNDRFFAVRPEGSVSTLKIQRTERGDSAVYLCASNKTGFGANVLTFGAGSRLTVL.

V usage is TRBV28 and J usage is TRBJ2-3; a weak D match, TRBD2 (7 bases). Looked up from germline, CDR1 is MDHEN and CDR2 is SYDVKM. V was pared by 6 bases and J by 8 bases, with 24 bases between. This CDR3 is 16 amino acids long. This CDR3 is CASSSPLGGGSGTQYF. The CDR3 DNA follows: TGTGCCAGCAGCTCCCCTCTGGGGGGGGGCAGTGGTACGCAGTATTTT.

The chain links TRBV28 to TRBJ1-5; 7 positions agree with TRBD1. J lost 5 bases, V lost 5 bases, and 6 bases had no gene match. In germline, CDR1 is MDHEN, CDR2 SYDVKM. The CDR3 loop spans 14 amino acids. The CDR3 sequence: CASSPGTVYQPQHF. DNA for the CDR3: TGTGCCAGCAGTCCCGGGACAGTCTATCAGCCCCAGCATTTT.

This chain joins TRBV20-1 and TRBJ2-3; 7 bases match TRBD2. Unmatched junction bases numbered 2, after V lost 6 bases and J lost 2 bases. Germline values: CDR1 DFQATT, CDR2 SNEGSKA (reference sequence). The CDR3 consists of 12 residues. The CDR3 reads CSAGTNTDTQYF. The CDR3 nucleotides are TGCAGTGCCGGGACTAACACAGATACGCAGTATTTT.

The chain has TRBV7-9 and TRBJ1-2; TRBD1 matches at 7 bases. V lost 1 base, J lost 2 bases, and 7 bases stayed unmatched. The CDR3 runs 16 residues. In germline, CDR1 is SEHNR, CDR2 FQNEAQ (reference sequence). The CDR3 loop reads CASSLGGGGKNYGYTF. CDR3 coding DNA: TGTGCCAGCAGCTTAGGTGGAGGGGGCAAGAACTATGGCTACACCTTC.

This clonotype was counted only a few times. The genes are TRBV18 and TRBJ1-1; D uncertain. CDR3 size: 12 residues. V was shortened by 3 bases and J by 1 base, with 3 bases between the two germline ends. Germline V gene sequence: CDR1 KGHSH, CDR2 LQKENI. CDR3 nucleotides: TGTGCCAGCTCACCCACGAACACTGAAGCTTTCTTT. This sequence encodes CASSPTNTEAFF.

The chain combines TRBV6-4 with TRBJ2-5, with D possibly TRBD2 on 5 matching bases. The CDR3 extends over 16 amino acids. Germline V gene lookup returns CDR1 MRHNA and CDR2 SNTAGT. The V end was cut by 4 bases, the J end by 12 bases, with 27 bases between. The CDR3 here is CASSVHPRNGVRIEYF. The DNA for the CDR3 is TGTGCCAGCAGTGTACACCCGAGAAACGGGGTAAGGATCGAGTACTTC.

This CDR3 reads CASNPVGETEAFF. The DNA of the CDR3 is TGTGCCAGCAATCCCGTGGGAGAAACTGAAGCTTTCTTT. This rearrangement joins TRBV6-1 to TRBJ1-1, with D unresolved. Germline V gives CDR1 MNHNS, CDR2 SASEGT. V lost 7 bases, J lost 5 bases, and 14 bases lay in between. The CDR3 is 13 amino acids.

The CDR3 DNA reads TGTGCCGGAACGGGACGACTGGGGACAGATACGCAGTATTTT. Translated: CAGTGRLGTDTQYF. The chain is built from TRBV7-9 and TRBJ2-3, with D perhaps being TRBD1 or TRBD2 (5 bases each). CDR1 and CDR2 (germline): SEHNR, FQNEAQ (reference sequence). V was clipped by 11 bases and J by 3 bases, with 18 bases between them. This CDR3 comprises 14 residues.

The rearrangement uses TRBV28 and TRBJ2-4, with 9 bases identical to TRBD2. The DNA matches TRBJ2-7 better at its end, which makes the J call doubtful. Germline CDR1 reads MDHEN; CDR2 reads SYDVKM. The CDR3 extends over 20 amino acids. The CDR3 DNA reads as TGTGCCAGCAGTTTATGGCAAGGGGTGACGAGCAGGCGGGAGGGCGACGAGCAGTACTTC. Residues: CASSLWQGVTSRREGDEQYF.

The table lists this clonotype with a few counts. The chain couples TRBV7-8 to TRBJ2-1; 15 bases fit TRBD2. V was clipped by 5 bases and J by 3 bases; unmatched bases: 5. The CDR3 sequence is 17 residues long. Germline assignment: CDR1 SGHVS and CDR2 FQNEAQ. The CDR3 region has the DNA TGTGCCAGCAGCCAGGGACTAGCGGGAGGAAACTACAATGAGCAGTTCTTC. Its translation is CASSQGLAGGNYNEQFF.

The rearrangement links TRBV7-8 to TRBJ2-3; 9 nucleotides align to TRBD2. The V and J ends lost 5 bases and 3 bases, in that order; junction bases with no gene match: 12. The CDR3 spans 17 residues. Germline CDR1 is SGHVS and CDR2 is FQNEAQ. DNA of the CDR3: TGTGCCAGCAGCCCTAGGAATAGCGGGAGTACGACAGATACGCAGTATTTT. Translation gives CASSPRNSGSTTDTQYF.

A remark on this clonotype: A much larger clone lies one base from this, so it may be a read error. This chain links TRBV29-1 with TRBJ2-7; D uncertain. Germline values: CDR1 SQVTM, CDR2 ANQGSEA. The CDR3 length is 12 residues. Here the CDR3 reads CGVEAGGYEQYF. The CDR3 DNA reads as TGCGGCGTTGAGGCAGGTGGATACGAGCAGTACTTC.

This chain connects TRBV6-2 or TRBV6-3 to TRBJ2-5, with D hard to call. This CDR3 region has 12 residues. V was shortened by 6 bases and J by 11 bases, with 16 bases between the two germline ends. CDR1 and CDR2 (germline): MNHEY, SVGEGT. CDR3 protein: CASSHDILWQYF. Written as DNA, the CDR3 is TGTGCCAGCAGCCACGACATTCTTTGGCAGTACTTC.